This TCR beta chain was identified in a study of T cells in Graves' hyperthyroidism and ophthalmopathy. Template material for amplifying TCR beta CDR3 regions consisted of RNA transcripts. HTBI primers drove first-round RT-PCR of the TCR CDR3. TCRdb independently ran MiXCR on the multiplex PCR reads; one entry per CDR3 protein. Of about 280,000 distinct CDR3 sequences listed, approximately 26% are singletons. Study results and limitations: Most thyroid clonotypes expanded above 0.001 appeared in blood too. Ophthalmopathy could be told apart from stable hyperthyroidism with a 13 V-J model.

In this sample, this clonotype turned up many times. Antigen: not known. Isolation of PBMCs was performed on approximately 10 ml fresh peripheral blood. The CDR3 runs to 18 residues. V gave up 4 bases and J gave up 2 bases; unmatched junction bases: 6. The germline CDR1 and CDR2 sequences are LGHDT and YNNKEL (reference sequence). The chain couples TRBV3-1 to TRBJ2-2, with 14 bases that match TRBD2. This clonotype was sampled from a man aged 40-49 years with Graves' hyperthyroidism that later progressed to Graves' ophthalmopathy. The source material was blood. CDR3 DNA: TGTGCCAGCAGCCCAGGACTAGCGGGAGGACGCAACACCGGGGAGCTGTTTTTT. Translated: CASSPGLAGGRNTGELFF.